Presented here are 11 T cell receptor beta chains from one specimen sequenced in a study of immune heterogeneity within non-small cell lung tumors. Bulk tumor genomic DNA constituted the template, at around 610 ng per sample. Surgical sampling yielded several biopsies per primary tumor (spaced far apart). Surgery that was curative in intent was performed on patients with untreated, newly diagnosed non-small cell lung cancer. TCR beta CDR3 regions came from multiplex PCR with 32 forward V and 13 reverse J primers. TCRdb re-derived calls from the multiplex PCR reads in MiXCR, one entry per CDR3 protein. The data hold 10,000 or so distinct CDR3 sequences, with around 27% observed a single time. The source material was lung tumor tissue. The receptors shown here come from a woman between 50 and 59 years old with non-small cell lung cancer.

This clonotype has ten or more counts. The chain links TRBV28 to TRBJ2-7; D could derive from TRBD1 or TRBD2 (6 bases each). The CDR3 totals 13 residues. The germline V and J ends were trimmed by 3 bases and 5 bases, with 11 bases remaining between them. Germline V CDR1 and CDR2: MDHEN, SYDVKM. Here the CDR3 reads CASSLGGGNEQYF. DNA of the CDR3: TGTGCCAGCAGTTTGGGGGGCGGGAACGAGCAGTACTTC.

This clonotype has a count of ten or more. The V gene is TRBV2, the J gene TRBJ2-2, with 8 bases identical to TRBD1. This CDR3 is built from 13 residues. Germline trimming cut 5 bases from V and 6 bases from J; bases unmatched to any gene: 2. CDR1 and CDR2 (germline): SNHLY, FYNNEI. The CDR3 sequence is CASSLDRAGELFF. CDR3 DNA sequence: TGTGCCAGCAGTTTGGACAGGGCCGGGGAGCTGTTTTTT.

This clonotype was seen once. The chain combines TRBV15 with TRBJ2-2; D may be TRBD1 or TRBD2 (5 bases each). V dropped 0 bases and J dropped 1 base, with 12 bases sitting between them. CDR1 LNHNV and CDR2 YYDKDF come from the germline V gene (reference sequence). The CDR3 has 17 residues. The CDR3 spells CATSRDRGRVNTGELFF. DNA of the CDR3: TGTGCCACCAGCAGAGACCGGGGCAGGGTGAACACCGGGGAGCTGTTTTTT. Complete variable domain (other parts from reference TRBV15 and TRBJ2-2): DAMVIQNPRYQVTQFGKPVTLSCSQTLNHNVMYWYQQKSSQAPKLLFHYYDKDFNNEADTPDNFQSRRPNTSFCFLDIRSPGLGDTAMYLCATSRDRGRVNTGELFFGEGSRLTVL.

V is TRBV28 and J is TRBJ2-6; D possibly matches TRBD1 or TRBD2 (5 bases each). CDR1 is MDHEN, CDR2 SYDVKM, per germline. The CDR3 loop spans 17 amino acids. V lost 5 bases and J 0 bases, leaving 14 bases between the germline ends. CDR3 residues: CASSPGRQVSGANVLTF. In nucleotides, the CDR3 is TGTGCCAGCAGTCCGGGACGCCAAGTCTCTGGGGCCAACGTCCTGACTTTC.

This clonotype was seen a few times. J is TRBJ1-4 and V is TRBV11-2; D gene unclear. The V gene's germline CDR1 is SGHAT and CDR2 FQNNGV. The CDR3 is made up of 16 amino acids. V lost 6 bases and J lost 0, with 14 bases in between. CDR3 coding DNA: TGTGCCAGCAGTCCGGCTGGAACACCAACTAATGAAAAACTGTTTTTT. Translation: CASSPAGTPTNEKLFF.

CDR3 nucleotides: TGTGCCAGCAGCACCGAGAGGGGCGGGAGTAACATTCAGTACTTC. It codes for CASSTERGGSNIQYF. V usage is TRBV6-1 and J usage is TRBJ2-4; TRBD2 aligns across 7 bases. Germline V CDR1 and CDR2: MNHNS, SASEGT. The CDR3 totals 15 residues. J gave up 7 bases and V 6 bases, and 12 bases lay outside the gene matches.

The chain joins TRBV11-3 to TRBJ2-2; D assignment may be TRBD1 or TRBD2 (5 bases each). Trimming shortened V by 1 base and J by 7 bases, and 19 bases separated the two germline ends. Germline values: CDR1 SGHNT, CDR2 YENEEA. The CDR3 loop spans 17 amino acids. The CDR3 DNA follows: TGTGCCAGCAGCTTAGGCTCGGGGACCTCGGAGATCGGGGAGCTGTTTTTT. This sequence encodes CASSLGSGTSEIGELFF.

V is TRBV30 and J is TRBJ2-7; the match to TRBD2 covers 8 bases. CDR1 is GTSNPN, CDR2 SVGIG, per germline (reference sequence). Trimming at V came to 0 bases and at J to 4 bases, leaving 5 bases not matched to a gene. The CDR3 has 14 residues. The CDR3: CAWSVGRGAYEQYF. The DNA of the CDR3 is TGTGCCTGGAGTGTTGGGCGGGGGGCATACGAGCAGTACTTC.

This clonotype was seen repeatedly, ten times or more. The rearrangement links TRBV12-3 or TRBV12-4 to TRBJ1-6; D not resolved. Between the trimmed V and J ends, which lost 2 bases and 6 bases, there was a span of 2 bases. CDR3 length: 12 residues. Written as DNA, the CDR3 is TGTGCCAGCAGTTTACTTAATTCACCCCTCCACTTT. Its translation: CASSLLNSPLHF.

By share, this clonotype counts as medium-sized (0.01 to 0.1%). The chain recombines TRBV20-1 with TRBJ2-7; weak D call: TRBD2 (5 bases). Germline V gene data show CDR1 as DFQATT and CDR2 as SNEGSKA (reference sequence). The CDR3 loop spans 12 amino acids. Trimming took off 3 bases at V and 5 bases at J, with 11 bases between the two ends. The CDR3 loop is CSARPTGDEQYF. The DNA for the CDR3 is TGCAGTGCTAGGCCCACCGGGGACGAGCAGTACTTC.

By sample share, this clonotype is medium-sized. The chain has TRBV20-1 and TRBJ2-1, with 9 bases aligning to TRBD2. The CDR3 has 15 residues. After removal of 5 bases from V and 6 bases from J, the junction contained 11 bases not matched to a gene. Germline loops: CDR1 DFQATT, CDR2 SNEGSKA (reference sequence). This CDR3 is CSASPSGVLFNEQFF. CDR3 coding DNA: TGCAGTGCTTCCCCTAGCGGGGTCCTCTTCAATGAGCAGTTCTTC.